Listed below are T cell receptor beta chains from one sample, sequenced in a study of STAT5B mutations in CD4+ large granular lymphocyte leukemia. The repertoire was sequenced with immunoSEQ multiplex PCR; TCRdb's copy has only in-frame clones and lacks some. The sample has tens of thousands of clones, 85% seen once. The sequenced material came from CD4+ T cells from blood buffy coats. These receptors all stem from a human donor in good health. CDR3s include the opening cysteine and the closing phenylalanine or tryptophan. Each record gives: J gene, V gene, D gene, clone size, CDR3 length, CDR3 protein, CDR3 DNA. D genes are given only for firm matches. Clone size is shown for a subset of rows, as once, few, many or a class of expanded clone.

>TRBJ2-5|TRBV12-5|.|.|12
CASGQRGETQYF
TGTGCTAGTGGCCAAAGAGGAGAGACCCAGTACTTC
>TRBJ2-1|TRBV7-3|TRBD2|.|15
CASSSQAGEGIEQFF
TGTGCCAGCAGCTCTCAAGCGGGGGAAGGCATTGAGCAGTTCTTC
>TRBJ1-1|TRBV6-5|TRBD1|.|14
CASSSRTGSTEAFF
TGTGCCAGCAGTTCTCGGACAGGGTCCACTGAAGCTTTCTTT
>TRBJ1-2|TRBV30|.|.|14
CAWIPRGPNYGYTF
TGTGCCTGGATCCCACGCGGACCCAACTATGGCTACACCTTC
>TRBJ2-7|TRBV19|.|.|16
CASSIGGGIRSYEQYF
TGTGCCAGTAGTATCGGTGGGGGGATACGCTCCTACGAGCAGTACTTC
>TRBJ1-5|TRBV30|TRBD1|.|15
CAWSHRGAGNQPQHF
TGTGCCTGGAGTCACAGGGGAGCGGGAAATCAGCCCCAGCATTTT
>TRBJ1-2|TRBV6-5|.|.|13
CASSSSRGAGYTF
TGTGCCAGCAGTTCCAGCCGGGGCGCAGGCTACACCTTC
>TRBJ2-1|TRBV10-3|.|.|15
CAISALPTAGGEQFF
TGTGCCATCAGCGCCCTTCCTACCGCCGGCGGTGAGCAGTTCTTC
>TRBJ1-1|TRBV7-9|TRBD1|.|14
CASSAGTGRTEAFF
TGTGCCAGCAGCGCCGGGACAGGGAGAACTGAAGCTTTCTTT
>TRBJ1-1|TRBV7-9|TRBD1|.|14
CASSREGAHTEAFF
TGTGCCAGCAGCCGGGAGGGGGCGCACACTGAAGCTTTCTTT
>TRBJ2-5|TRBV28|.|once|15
CASSLGDGAAVAQYF
TGTGCCAGCAGTTTGGGGGACGGGGCCGCGGTTGCCCAGTACTTC
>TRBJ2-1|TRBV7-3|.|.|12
CASSHGGNEQFF
TGTGCCAGCAGCCACGGGGGCAATGAGCAGTTCTTC
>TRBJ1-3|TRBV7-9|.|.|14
CASSSTVSGNTIYF
TGTGCCAGCAGCTCGACGGTCTCTGGAAACACCATATATTTT
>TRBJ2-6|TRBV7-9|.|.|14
CASSLDGGANVLTF
TGTGCCAGCAGCTTAGACGGTGGGGCCAACGTCCTGACTTTC
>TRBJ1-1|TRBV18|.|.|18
CASSPQTTLNYMNTEAFF
TGTGCCAGCTCACCACAGACCACTTTAAACTACATGAACACTGAAGCTTTCTTT
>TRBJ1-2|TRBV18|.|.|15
CASSPGDGRNYGYTF
TGTGCCAGCTCACCTGGGGACGGCAGAAACTATGGCTACACCTTC
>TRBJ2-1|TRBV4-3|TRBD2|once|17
CASSQVMGLASGNEQFF
TGCGCCAGCAGCCAAGTCATGGGACTAGCCTCCGGGAATGAGCAGTTCTTC
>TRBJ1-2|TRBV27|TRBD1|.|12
CASIRGDYGYTF
TGTGCCAGCATCAGGGGGGACTATGGCTACACCTTC
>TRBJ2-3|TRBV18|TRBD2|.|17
CASSPETSWISTDTQYF
TGTGCCAGCTCACCGGAGACTAGCTGGATTAGCACAGATACGCAGTATTTT
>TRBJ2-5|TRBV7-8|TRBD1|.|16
CASSLLQGIGQETQYF
TGTGCCAGCAGCCTGCTACAGGGGATTGGCCAAGAGACCCAGTACTTC
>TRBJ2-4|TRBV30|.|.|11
CALGGIGIQYF
TGTGCCCTTGGAGGGATCGGCATTCAGTACTTC
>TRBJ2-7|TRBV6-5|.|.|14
CASRLLESSYEQYF
TGTGCCAGCAGGCTCCTCGAAAGCTCCTACGAGCAGTACTTC
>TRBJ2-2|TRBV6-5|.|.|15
CASSYDTTNTGELFF
TGTGCCAGCAGTTACGACACTACAAACACCGGGGAGCTGTTTTTT
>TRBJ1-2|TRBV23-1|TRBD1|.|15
CASSQSRDRPYGYTF
TGCGCCAGCAGTCAATCGAGGGACAGGCCGTATGGCTACACCTTC
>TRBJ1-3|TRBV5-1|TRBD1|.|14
CASSRTGGENTIYF
TGCGCCAGCAGCCGGACAGGGGGCGAGAACACCATATATTTT
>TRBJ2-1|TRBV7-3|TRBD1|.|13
CASNIQGVNEQFF
TGTGCCAGCAACATACAGGGGGTTAATGAGCAGTTCTTC
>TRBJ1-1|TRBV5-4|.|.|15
CASSREGRSVSEAFF
TGTGCCAGCAGCCGAGAGGGGCGGTCGGTCTCTGAAGCTTTCTTT